The entry that follows covers one TCR beta chain sequence. Germline values: CDR1 SGHVS, CDR2 FQNEAQ. With 0 bases removed from V and 3 bases from J, the gap between germline ends came to 10 bases. The CDR3 totals 15 residues. TCRdb passed the 5' RACE reads through MiXCR, listing each CDR3 protein once. The sample includes 350,000 to 500,000 distinct CDR3 sequences, around 20% of them seen just once. This sample was included in a study of T-cell memory formation after mild COVID-19. V gene TRBV7-8 combines with J gene TRBJ2-3; D tentatively reads TRBD1 or TRBD2 (6 bases each). Sequencing was performed on PBMCs or a T cell subset sorted from them (not recorded which). The TCR sequence derives from an adult woman who had mild COVID-19 (a few samples of this study predate the infection). Cell type and time point are not known. DNA for the CDR3: TGTGCCAGCAGCTTAGCGGGGGGCTGGACAGATACGCAGTATTTT. It yields the protein CASSLAGGWTDTQYF.